This T cell receptor (beta chain) originates from a study of CD8 T cells in ankylosing spondylitis. Study-wide results and limits: In reactive arthritis synovial fluid and blood, some motif variants had been reported before. Matched synovial fluid from ankylosing spondylitis patients was reported to be enriched for disease-linked clones. Researchers report that disease-linked clones proved CD8+ and relatively rare in peripheral blood. About 8 highly homologous variants made up a TCR beta motif, and this motif appeared characteristic of ankylosing spondylitis blood.

This clonotype was seen more than once but under ten times. What it recognizes is unknown. TCR beta libraries were made by quantitative 5'-RACE with molecular barcodes. TCRdb reprocessed the 5' RACE reads via MiXCR and lists one record per CDR3 protein. Found here are 700,000 or so distinct CDR3 sequences, 15% to 20% of them singletons; the top ten hold under 20%. Losses at the gene ends were 1 base for V and 3 bases for J; bases not matched to a gene: 6. This CDR3 is built from 15 residues. Germline values: CDR1 DFQATT, CDR2 SNEGSKA (reference sequence). Specimen: blood, either unsorted or a sorted T cell fraction (not recorded which). The TCR sequence derives from a male donor with ankylosing spondylitis. J is TRBJ2-1 and V is TRBV20-1; the match to TRBD2 covers 7 bases. The CDR3 is CSARVVGGDYNEQFF. CDR3 nucleotide sequence: TGCAGTGCTAGAGTGGTGGGGGGGGACTACAATGAGCAGTTCTTC.